Included here is one T cell receptor beta chain sequence, with context. Here immunoSEQ multiplex PCR was the method, and the copy in TCRdb shows in-frame clones only, minus some. Here the sample spans more than 13,000 clones, 80% being singletons. The sample comes from a study of OX40 agonist ivuxolimab in advanced cancers. The TCR originated in an adult with an advanced solid tumor such as melanoma, head and neck, liver or kidney cancer. The starting material was CD4+ or CD8+ T cells sorted from blood, obtained in a trial of the OX40 agonist ivuxolimab.

The CDR3 bases are TGCGCCAGCAGCTTGGGCGCCAGGGAAGGAGACAATGAGCAGTTCTTC. It is translated as CASSLGAREGDNEQFF. The J gene is TRBJ2-1, the V gene TRBV5-1, with D possibly TRBD1 on 5 matching bases. Germline lookup yields CDR1 SGHRS and CDR2 YFSETQ. The CDR3 is 16 amino acids. Trimming removed 0 bases at V and 5 bases at J, with 15 bases between.